The 30 T cell receptor beta chains below were found in one sample sequenced in a study of cytomegalovirus exposure and HLA in healthy donors. Researchers ran the PCR with 60 Vbeta and 13 Jbeta primers. The assay was immunoSEQ multiplex PCR, and TCRdb's table has in-frame clones only and misses some. The sample has 85,000 to 120,000 clones, around 77% seen once. The sequenced material came from PBMCs. These receptors were obtained from a male donor in good health and CMV-seropositive.

The rearrangement joins TRBV9 to TRBJ2-2; 8 bases are shared with TRBD1. The V gene's germline CDR1 is SGDLS and CDR2 YYNGEE. The V gene end was trimmed by 3 bases and the J gene end by 3 bases; junction bases not matched to a gene: 4. The CDR3 runs to 15 residues. The CDR3 sequence: CASSALQGDTGELFF. The CDR3 coding sequence is TGTGCCAGCAGCGCCCTACAGGGGGACACCGGGGAGCTGTTTTTT.

This clone was observed a single time. This chain links TRBV6-6 with TRBJ1-4; TRBD1 matches 7 bases. The J segment lost 5 bases and the V segment lost 9 bases, leaving 6 bases of the junction unmatched. Germline V gene sequence: CDR1 MNHNY, CDR2 SVGAGI (reference sequence). The CDR3 loop spans 13 amino acids. The CDR3 bases are TGTGCCAGTTCCAGGGGGAGGAATGAAAAACTGTTTTTT. Amino acids: CASSRGRNEKLFF.

This rearrangement joins TRBV5-6 to TRBJ1-3, with TRBD1 identical over 7 bases. The CDR3 has 16 residues. J gave up 4 bases and V 4 bases, and 11 bases lay outside the gene matches. Germline values: CDR1 SGHDT, CDR2 YYEEEE. CDR3 loop: CASSPDRAVAGNTIYF. The CDR3 DNA is TGTGCCAGCAGCCCCGACAGGGCAGTGGCGGGAAACACCATATATTTT.

The chain employs TRBV7-9 and TRBJ2-7; tentatively, D is TRBD2 (6 bases). There are 12 residues in the CDR3. In germline, CDR1 is SEHNR, CDR2 FQNEAQ (reference sequence). V was trimmed by 5 bases and J by 6 bases, leaving 11 bases between them. CDR3 DNA sequence: TGTGCCAGCAGCCTTTGGGGAGGCGAGCAGTACTTC. Amino acid sequence: CASSLWGGEQYF.

This clone was observed a few times. The V and J genes are TRBV30 and TRBJ2-7; TRBD1 agrees at 10 bases. After removal of 4 bases from V and 2 bases from J, the junction contained 26 bases not matched to a gene. CDR3 length: 21 residues. Germline CDR1 and CDR2: GTSNPN and SVGIG (reference sequence). As DNA, the CDR3 is TGTGCCTGGACCCCCCCCGGGACAGGGGTTTGGTTTCGGAAAAACGCCTACGAGCAGTACTTC. Residues: CAWTPPGTGVWFRKNAYEQYF.

This clone was detected only a few times. This sequence joins TRBV6-4 and TRBJ2-2, with D possibly matching TRBD2 (6 bases). The germline V gene has CDR1 MRHNA and CDR2 SNTAGT. V dropped 4 bases and J dropped 5 bases, with 14 bases sitting between them. This CDR3 has 15 residues. The CDR3 loop is CASSALGGRTGELFF. CDR3 sequence (DNA): TGTGCCAGCAGTGCCCTGGGGGGTCGGACCGGGGAGCTGTTTTTT.

The chain combines TRBV21-1 with TRBJ2-5; the table's D call TRBD1 went unverified against the DNA. TRBV21-1 is a known pseudogene. This CDR3 region has 16 residues. CDR3 protein: CASSKGEQGARETQYF. CDR3 nucleotides: TGTGCCAGCAGCAAAGGGGAGCAGGGGGCACGAGAGACCCAGTACTTC.

This clone was recorded a few times. This chain uses TRBV19 with TRBJ2-3; TRBD2 matches at 9 bases. The CDR3 is made up of 16 amino acids. Germline V gene sequence: CDR1 LNHDA, CDR2 SQIVND (reference sequence). Trimming at V came to 6 bases and at J to 3 bases, leaving 10 bases not matched to a gene. The CDR3 DNA sequence: TGTGCCAGTAGCGATCTTAGCGGGAGAAGAACAGATACGCAGTATTTT. Translated, it gives CASSDLSGRRTDTQYF.

The J gene is TRBJ2-3, the V gene TRBV7-2; 7 nucleotides line up with TRBD1. J was trimmed by 0 bases and V by 5 bases; bases with no gene match: 5. This CDR3 has 15 amino acids. CDR1 and CDR2 from the germline V gene are SGHTA and FQGNSA. The CDR3 is CASSDRVLSTDTQYF. For the CDR3, the DNA is TGTGCCAGCAGCGACAGGGTCTTGAGCACAGATACGCAGTATTTT.

This clone was observed a few times. The chain has TRBV28 and TRBJ2-2; 14 bases are a match to TRBD2. There are 16 residues in the CDR3. V shed 4 bases, J shed 7 bases, and the junction held 5 bases outside the gene matches. Per the germline V gene, CDR1 is MDHEN and CDR2 is SYDVKM. CDR3 protein: CASSSTSGRGVGELFF. CDR3 in DNA: TGTGCCAGCAGTTCGACTAGCGGGAGGGGAGTCGGGGAGCTGTTTTTT.

The V call is TRBV2, the J call TRBJ2-1; 7 nucleotides agree with TRBD1. This CDR3 is 10 amino acids long. The germline V gene encodes CDR1 SNHLY and CDR2 FYNNEI. V gave up 10 bases and J gave up 15 bases; unmatched junction bases: 9. The CDR3 DNA follows: TGTGCCACACTAAGGGACAGAGGGTTCTTC. This codes for CATLRDRGFF.

The rearrangement links TRBV11-2 to TRBJ2-5; a weak D match, TRBD2 (6 bases). CDR1 SGHAT and CDR2 FQNNGV come from the germline V gene. Trimming pared 5 bases from V and 2 bases from J, leaving 12 bases between. This CDR3 is built from 14 residues. CDR3 residues: CASSKAGRQETQYF. CDR3 coding DNA: TGTGCCAGCAGCAAAGCGGGTCGACAAGAGACCCAGTACTTC.

The V call is TRBV7-2, the J call TRBJ2-1; TRBD1 matches at 9 bases. From germline, CDR1 is SGHTA and CDR2 FQGNSA. The CDR3 contains 16 residues. Trimming removed 5 bases from V and 0 bases from J; junction bases left unmatched: 5. CDR3 residues: CASSLTGGYSYNEQFF. The CDR3 nucleotides read TGTGCCAGCAGCCTGACAGGGGGGTACTCCTACAATGAGCAGTTCTTC.

The rearrangement joins TRBV7-2 to TRBJ2-1; 8 bases match TRBD2. This CDR3 region has 14 residues. From germline, CDR1 is SGHTA and CDR2 FQGNSA. V lost 8 bases, J lost 5 bases, and 8 bases stayed unmatched. The CDR3 is CASLGGGRNNEQFF. CDR3 bases: TGTGCCAGCCTAGGCGGGGGGCGGAACAATGAGCAGTTCTTC.

V gene TRBV2 combines with J gene TRBJ2-1; 7 positions agree with TRBD2. Germline-derived CDR1 and CDR2 are SNHLY and FYNNEI. Germline trimming cut 7 bases from V and 0 bases from J; bases unmatched to any gene: 12. The CDR3 totals 17 residues. The chain's CDR3 is CASTSTSSQSSYNEQFF. The DNA of the CDR3 is TGTGCCAGCACTTCGACTAGCTCCCAGTCCTCCTACAATGAGCAGTTCTTC. The full variable domain, rest sourced from reference TRBV2 and TRBJ2-1, is EPEVTQTPSHQVTQMGQEVILRCVPISNHLYFYWYRQILGQKVEFLVSFYNNEISEKSEIFDDQFSVERPDGSNFTLKIRSTKLEDSAMYFCASTSTSSQSSYNEQFFGPGTRLTVL.

This rearrangement joins TRBV4-2 to TRBJ1-2, with unresolved D. V was trimmed by 0 bases and J by 2 bases, leaving 10 bases between them. Germline CDR1 and CDR2: LGHNA and YNFKEQ. The CDR3 loop spans 15 amino acids. As DNA, the CDR3 is TGTGCCAGCAGCCAAGATGGAGGGATCAACTATGGCTACACCTTC. Translating it yields CASSQDGGINYGYTF.

Here the CDR3 reads CASSLGRGDQYF. CDR3 nucleotide sequence: TGTGCCAGCAGCTTAGGCCGGGGGGACCAGTACTTC. V gene TRBV11-1 combines with J gene TRBJ2-5; 7 nucleotides line up with TRBD2. The CDR3 covers 12 residues. Germline lookup yields CDR1 SGHAT and CDR2 FQDESV (reference sequence). Trimming at V came to 1 base and at J to 10 bases, leaving 3 bases not matched to a gene.

The V and J genes are TRBV4-1 and TRBJ2-7, with 9 positions matching TRBD1. The CDR3 runs to 16 residues. The J segment lost 2 bases and the V segment lost 1 base, leaving 6 bases of the junction unmatched. Per the germline V gene, CDR1 is MGHRA and CDR2 is YSYEKL. The CDR3 is CASSQGGGTGPYEQYF. The DNA for the CDR3 is TGCGCCAGCAGCCAAGGGGGGGGGACAGGGCCCTACGAGCAGTACTTC.

This clone was counted only a few times. The chain recombines TRBV6-6 with TRBJ2-1, with no clear D. The V gene's germline CDR1 is MNHNY and CDR2 SVGAGI (reference sequence). This CDR3 is built from 13 residues. V gave up 5 bases and J gave up 8 bases, with 13 bases separating them. The CDR3 sequence is CASSQDPWDEQFF. In DNA, the CDR3 is TGTGCCAGCAGTCAGGATCCCTGGGATGAGCAGTTCTTC.

As for this clone: The junction departs from germline at one end; a sequencing error may be responsible. The chain combines TRBV6-6 with TRBJ2-7; D is possibly TRBD2 (5 bases). The CDR3 runs to 14 residues. Germline V gene sequence: CDR1 MNHNY, CDR2 SVGAGI (reference sequence). For the CDR3, the DNA is TGTGTCAGCAGTACGGGGTTGTTACCCTACGAGCAGTACTTC. Protein: CVSSTGLLPYEQYF.

The chain employs TRBV27 and TRBJ2-7; D possibly corresponds to TRBD1 (6 bases). With 6 bases removed from V and 3 bases from J, the gap between germline ends came to 15 bases. The CDR3 covers 14 residues. Per germline, CDR1 MNHEY and CDR2 SMNVEV (reference sequence). The CDR3 DNA is TGTGCCAGCAGCCCCGACAGGTTTAGCTACGAGCAGTACTTC. Protein: CASSPDRFSYEQYF.

This clone occurred once. This chain connects TRBV7-6 to TRBJ2-2; a possible D gene is TRBD2 (5 bases). CDR1 and CDR2 (germline): SGHVS, FNYEAQ. There are 15 residues in the CDR3. With 6 bases removed from V and 2 bases from J, the gap between germline ends came to 13 bases. The CDR3 bases are TGTGCCAGCAGTCCTAGTAGCGTTAACACCGGGGAGCTGTTTTTT. Encoded protein: CASSPSSVNTGELFF.

There are a few counts of this clone. The chain couples TRBV19 to TRBJ2-1, with 7 nucleotides matching TRBD2. Per the germline V gene, CDR1 is LNHDA and CDR2 is SQIVND (reference sequence). V shed 4 bases, J shed 12 bases, and the junction held 12 bases outside the gene matches. CDR3 length: 14 amino acids. The CDR3 DNA reads as TGTGCCAGTAGTACAAACCGGGGCGGGAGCTGGCAGTTCTTC. Amino acids: CASSTNRGGSWQFF.

V gene TRBV11-2 combines with J gene TRBJ1-2; 7 bases fit TRBD1. Germline values: CDR1 SGHAT, CDR2 FQNNGV. With V trimmed by 3 bases and J by 3 bases, 1 base remained unmatched. The CDR3 totals 13 residues. The CDR3, as DNA: TGTGCCAGCAGCTTTACAGGGGACTATGGCTACACCTTC. Encoded protein: CASSFTGDYGYTF. Using reference TRBV11-2 and TRBJ1-2 for the parts outside the CDR3, the full variable domain is EAGVAQSPRYKIIEKRQSVAFWCNPISGHATLYWYQQILGQGPKLLIQFQNNGVVDDSQLPKDRFSAERLKGVDSTLKIQPAKLEDSAVYLCASSFTGDYGYTFGSGTRLTVV.

The V and J genes are TRBV29-1 and TRBJ2-7, with a weak D call TRBD2 (5 bases). V shed 1 base and J shed 9 bases, with 16 bases lying between them. Germline CDR1 reads SQVTM; CDR2 reads ANQGSEA. This CDR3 has 13 amino acids. The CDR3 DNA follows: TGCAGCGTTGAAGGGGTAGGAGGAGGAGGGCAGTACTTC. Encoded protein: CSVEGVGGGGQYF.

The chain couples TRBV11-1 to TRBJ2-1; a possible D gene is TRBD2 (6 bases). The CDR3 covers 15 residues. Per the germline V gene, CDR1 is SGHAT and CDR2 is FQDESV (reference sequence). The V end was cut by 2 bases, the J end by 12 bases, with 20 bases between. Written as DNA, the CDR3 is TGTGCCAGCAGCTTAACATCGGGACTCCCCTACCGGCAGTTCTTC. This translates into CASSLTSGLPYRQFF.

The CDR3 bases are TGTGCCAGTCTGGACAGGGCGTCTCCTAATGAAAAACTGTTTTTT. It encodes CASLDRASPNEKLFF. The chain joins TRBV19 to TRBJ1-4, with TRBD1 matching 8 bases. Per germline, CDR1 LNHDA and CDR2 SQIVND (reference sequence). Trimming removed 8 bases from V and 3 bases from J; junction bases left unmatched: 8. The CDR3 is 15 residues long.

V is TRBV28 and J is TRBJ2-2; TRBD1 agrees at 10 bases. In germline, CDR1 is MDHEN, CDR2 SYDVKM. CDR3 length: 15 residues. After removal of 5 bases from V and 5 bases from J, the junction contained 5 bases not matched to a gene. CDR3 loop: CASSPPGQGTGELFF. DNA for the CDR3: TGTGCCAGCAGTCCCCCGGGACAGGGGACCGGGGAGCTGTTTTTT.

This clone was recorded a few times. V is TRBV6-1 and J is TRBJ2-5; TRBD1 aligns across 10 bases. Germline values: CDR1 MNHNS, CDR2 SASEGT. V shed 10 bases, J shed 4 bases, and the junction held 6 bases outside the gene matches. The CDR3 extends over 13 amino acids. The CDR3 loop is CAISRDRGETQYF. CDR3 nucleotides: TGTGCCATCTCCCGGGACAGGGGAGAGACCCAGTACTTC.

V is TRBV6-5 and J is TRBJ2-2; 8 bases line up with TRBD2. Germline V CDR1 and CDR2: MNHEY, SVGAGI. The junction had 2 bases not matched to a gene; V was cut back by 2 bases and J by 9 bases. The CDR3 has 13 amino acids. The CDR3 DNA reads TGTGCCAGCAGTTACGGCGGGAGGAGGGAGCTGTTTTTT. Protein product: CASSYGGRRELFF.